Listed below are T cell receptor beta chains from one sample, sequenced in a study of identical twins. TCRdb ran MiXCR on the 5' RACE reads and lists one entry per CDR3 protein. The sample has 130,000 to 150,000 distinct CDR3 sequences; around 3.5% are singletons. The sequenced sample consisted of memory T cells sorted from blood. The receptors were sampled from a man between 18 and 29 years old in good health. Each CDR3 is given with its conserved first and last residue. Each record gives: clone size, J gene, V gene, D gene, CDR3 DNA, CDR3 protein. D genes are given only for firm matches. Size tells how often a clone was seen (once, few, many) or the class of an expanded clone, and some rows leave it out.

many | TRBJ2-1 | TRBV20-1 | TRBD1 | TGCAGTGCCATCCGCGCGGCAGGGGGTGATGAGCAGTTCTTC | CSAIRAAGGDEQFF
many | TRBJ2-3 | TRBV6-2/TRBV6-3 | . | TGTGCCAGCAGTGCCCAGGGGACACCCACAGATACGCAGTATTTT | CASSAQGTPTDTQYF
. | TRBJ2-5 | TRBV3-1 | . | TGTGCCAGCAGCCAAAAAGGCCCGATCACGACCCCAGAGACCCAGTACTTC | CASSQKGPITTPETQYF
many | TRBJ2-3 | TRBV10-3 | . | TGTGCCATCAGCGGAGGGCCTCGCTCAGATACGCAGTATTTT | CAISGGPRSDTQYF
few | TRBJ2-3 | TRBV11-2 | . | TGTGCCAGCAGCGAAACTCATACGCAGTATTTT | CASSETHTQYF
few | TRBJ1-5 | TRBV4-3 | . | TGCGCCAGCAGCCAAATAACTGGGGGGTCCCAGCATTTT | CASSQITGGSQHF
many | TRBJ2-5 | TRBV20-1 | TRBD2 | TGCAGCTATCGGCTAGCGGGAGTGTTAGTAAAAGAGACCCAGTACTTC | CSYRLAGVLVKETQYF
many | TRBJ2-2 | TRBV10-3 | TRBD2 | TGTGCCATCAGCCCGACTAGCGGGAGGGGGGGCACCGGGGAGCTGTTTTTT | CAISPTSGRGGTGELFF
many | TRBJ2-5 | TRBV6-1 | . | TGTGCCAGCAGGCAGCGTGGGGCGGAGAGGGAGACCCAGTACTTC | CASRQRGAERETQYF
many | TRBJ2-1 | TRBV20-1 | TRBD2 | TGCAGTGCCCCCAGCGGGAGGAACAATGAGCAGTTCTTC | CSAPSGRNNEQFF
many | TRBJ2-7 | TRBV15 | . | TGTGCCACCAGCAGAGGGGCCTCCTACGAGCAGTACTTC | CATSRGASYEQYF
many | TRBJ2-2 | TRBV29-1 | . | TGCAGCGCCTGGGACGGGGAGCTGTTTTTT | CSAWDGELFF
many | TRBJ2-7 | TRBV20-1 | . | TGCAGTGCTAGAGACGTCACAGGGATCTCCTACGAGCAGTACTTC | CSARDVTGISYEQYF